The T cell receptor (beta chain) under discussion was sequenced for a study of T cell responses to AZD1222 COVID-19 vaccine. Germline CDR1 and CDR2: KGHSH and LQKENI. The V segment lost 4 bases and the J segment 1 base; nucleotides outside the gene matches: 9. The CDR3 consists of 17 residues. Method: immunoSEQ multiplex PCR; TCRdb's copy keeps in-frame clones and lacks some. The data show 55,000 to 65,000 clones, approximately 88% seen once. Specimen: peripheral blood, collected on day 0 of AZD1222 vaccination. The gene calls are TRBV18 and TRBJ2-3; 9 positions match TRBD1. The sequence was collected from an adult in good health. CDR3 protein: CASSHRGPRIRTDTQYF. DNA of the CDR3: TGTGCCAGCTCACACAGGGGGCCTAGGATCCGCACAGATACGCAGTATTTT.